This TCR beta chain was recovered during a study of T cells in Graves' hyperthyroidism and ophthalmopathy. Study-wide points: Classification by a 13 V-J model distinguished ophthalmopathy from stable hyperthyroidism.

What was amplified from RNA transcripts were TCR beta CDR3 regions. HTBI primers were used for first-round RT-PCR of the TCR CDR3. One entry per CDR3 protein, called by TCRdb with MiXCR from the multiplex PCR reads. This sample has about 200,000 distinct CDR3 sequences, with around 19% found just once. The CDR3 runs to 14 residues. The V end lost 0 bases, the J end lost 3 bases, and 10 bases lay between the germline ends. Germline V CDR1 and CDR2: SGDLS, YYNGEE. Over 18 months, lack of ophthalmopathy progression marked Graves' hyperthyroidism as stable. Those with hyperthyroidism were 18 to 65 years old, newly diagnosed, and ill for under 2 months. It was 10 ml of fresh peripheral blood that supplied the PBMCs. There are a few counts of this clonotype. Its antigen is not known.

V usage is TRBV9 and J usage is TRBJ2-7, with D possibly called TRBD1 or TRBD2 (5 bases each). Sequencing was carried out using blood. This receptor was identified in a man aged 40-55 years with Graves' hyperthyroidism. This CDR3 reads CASSVGMGVYEQYF. The CDR3 DNA follows: TGTGCCAGCAGCGTAGGAATGGGGGTCTACGAGCAGTACTTC.